The 9 T cell receptor beta chains in this list originate from one sample, sequenced in a study of blood T cells in healthy people across ages. With a J-beta primer mix and a sample-barcoded 5' primer, a second PCR ran about 7 to 12 cycles. Each CDR3 protein gets one entry after TCRdb re-called the 5' RACE reads with MiXCR. The table lists 800,000 or so distinct CDR3 sequences, 62% of them singletons, with about a quarter in the top ten. Source material: blood. These receptors came from a man aged 25 to 40 in good health.

This clonotype appeared a few times. This chain joins TRBV5-1 and TRBJ1-6, with TRBD1 matching over 8 bases. The CDR3 extends over 14 amino acids. V dropped 4 bases and J dropped 10; count of bases not matched to a gene: 7. The germline V gene has CDR1 SGHRS and CDR2 YFSETQ. The DNA for the CDR3 is TGCGCCAGCAGCCCGACAGGGGCAGAATCACCCCTCCACTTT. It codes for CASSPTGAESPLHF.

V usage is TRBV7-8 and J usage is TRBJ2-3, with 10 bases identical to TRBD2. The germline V gene encodes CDR1 SGHVS and CDR2 FQNEAQ. The length of the CDR3 is 18 residues. The ends lost 2 bases at V and 4 bases at J; junction bases unmatched: 12. Here the CDR3 reads CASSLRVRLAGVPDTQYF. The CDR3 DNA follows: TGTGCCAGCAGCTTAAGGGTCCGGCTAGCGGGGGTGCCAGATACGCAGTATTTT.

This clonotype has just a few counts. The chain couples TRBV3-1 to TRBJ1-6; D is uncertain. The germline V gene encodes CDR1 LGHDT and CDR2 YNNKEL (reference sequence). The CDR3 runs 14 residues. V was cut by 4 bases and J by 10 bases, with 14 bases left in between. CDR3 amino acids: CASSPNKGNSPLHF. The DNA for the CDR3 is TGTGCCAGCAGCCCAAACAAAGGGAACTCACCCCTCCACTTT.

V usage is TRBV4-2 and J usage is TRBJ2-3, with 10 bases matching TRBD1. Germline V lookup: CDR1 LGHNA, CDR2 YNFKEQ. The CDR3 is 17 amino acids. V shed 1 base, J shed 3 bases, and the junction held 7 bases outside the gene matches. CDR3 coding DNA: TGTGCCAGCAGCCAAGTGTCCGGGACAGGGGAAACAGATACGCAGTATTTT. Translating gives CASSQVSGTGETDTQYF.

This rearrangement joins TRBV4-3 to TRBJ2-1; 7 bases are a match to TRBD2. CDR1 is LGHNA, CDR2 YSLEER, per germline. The CDR3 extends over 18 amino acids. Trimming took 5 bases from V and 0 from J; bases not matched to a gene: 13. Written as DNA, the CDR3 is TGCGCCAGCAGCGCGGCGGGCAGCGGGATGAGCTCCTACAATGAGCAGTTCTTC. This codes for CASSAAGSGMSSYNEQFF.

This clonotype was detected many times. The rearrangement links TRBV2 to TRBJ2-1, with D possibly TRBD2 on 5 matching bases. V was clipped by 1 base and J by 4 bases, with 14 bases between them. Germline V gives CDR1 SNHLY, CDR2 FYNNEI. The CDR3 is made up of 16 amino acids. CDR3 loop: CASSEVRAARYNEQFF. The CDR3 region has the DNA TGTGCCAGCAGTGAAGTCCGAGCGGCGAGATACAATGAGCAGTTCTTC.

This sequence joins TRBV9 and TRBJ2-3; 8 bases agree with TRBD2. CDR3 size: 17 residues. The V segment lost 3 bases and the J segment 0 bases; nucleotides outside the gene matches: 9. CDR1 is SGDLS, CDR2 YYNGEE, per germline. The DNA of the CDR3 is TGTGCCAGCAGCGCGGACGGGGGGGACATGAGCACAGATACGCAGTATTTT. It yields the protein CASSADGGDMSTDTQYF.

This rearrangement joins TRBV9 to TRBJ2-3, with 8 bases fitting TRBD2. The CDR3 loop spans 16 amino acids. V shed 0 bases and J 10 bases; nucleotides not matched to a gene: 13. Germline lookup yields CDR1 SGDLS and CDR2 YYNGEE. The CDR3 DNA is TGTGCCAGCAGCGTAGAGAGCGGGGGCTTCTCTGTGGCGCAGTATTTT. Translated, it gives CASSVESGGFSVAQYF.

This chain uses TRBV7-2 with TRBJ1-2; D is unresolved. The V end was cut by 6 bases, the J end by 4 bases, with 12 bases between. Germline V gene lookup returns CDR1 SGHTA and CDR2 FQGNSA. The CDR3 length is 13 residues. The CDR3 loop is CASSSDPSYGYTF. The CDR3 nucleotides read TGTGCCAGCAGTTCTGACCCGTCCTATGGCTACACCTTC.